What follows are 21 T cell receptor beta chains derived from one specimen sequenced in a study of radiotherapy plus CTLA-4 blockade in lung cancer. Produced via immunoSEQ multiplex PCR; TCRdb's table is partial and in-frame only. The table includes 120,000 or so clones, 65% to 85% detected once. The sample was peripheral blood, taken from a patient treated with radiotherapy plus ipilimumab. These receptors all stem from a human donor with non-small cell lung cancer who had a partial response to radiotherapy plus ipilimumab.

V usage is TRBV7-9 and J usage is TRBJ1-1; D is ambiguous. Germline CDR1 is SEHNR and CDR2 is FQNEAQ (reference sequence). Between the trimmed V and J ends, which lost 0 bases and 3 bases, there was a span of 8 bases. This CDR3 is built from 14 residues. The CDR3 DNA follows: TGTGCCAGCAGCTTAGCGGGCAGAGACACTGAAGCTTTCTTT. Its protein product is CASSLAGRDTEAFF.

The chain couples TRBV5-1 to TRBJ2-7; 9 bases are a match to TRBD2. V shed 3 bases, J shed 0 bases, and the junction held 4 bases outside the gene matches. This CDR3 spans 15 amino acids. The germline CDR1 and CDR2 sequences are SGHRS and YFSETQ. The chain's CDR3 is CASSSAGGSSYEQYF. DNA of the CDR3: TGCGCCAGCAGCTCAGCGGGAGGCTCCTCCTACGAGCAGTACTTC. The full variable domain, its missing parts supplied by reference TRBV5-1 and TRBJ2-7, is KAGVTQTPRYLIKTRGQQVTLSCSPISGHRSVSWYQQTPGQGLQFLFEYFSETQRNKGNFPGRFSGRQFSNSRSEMNVSTLELGDSALYLCASSSAGGSSYEQYFGPGTRLTVT.

This chain joins TRBV28 and TRBJ1-3, with 7 nucleotides matching TRBD1. With 4 bases clipped from V and 0 bases from J, the junction kept 18 bases outside the gene matches. The CDR3 has 20 amino acids. CDR1 and CDR2 (germline): MDHEN, SYDVKM. The CDR3, as DNA: TGTGCCAGCAGTTCTTTGCGGGACAGCCACCCAAGAGTCTCTGGAAACACCATATATTTT. Its translation: CASSSLRDSHPRVSGNTIYF.

The chain joins TRBV9 to TRBJ1-3; D is undetermined. Germline lookup yields CDR1 SGDLS and CDR2 YYNGEE. The CDR3 contains 15 residues. Trimming took 0 bases from V and 4 from J, leaving 11 bases between them. CDR3 region: CASSVDPLAGNTIYF. DNA for the CDR3: TGTGCCAGCAGCGTAGATCCGTTAGCGGGAAACACCATATATTTT.

The rearrangement uses TRBV29-1 and TRBJ1-5; TRBD1 might be the D (5 bases). V lost 5 bases and J 7 bases, leaving 12 bases between the germline ends. This CDR3 has 12 amino acids. CDR1 SQVTM and CDR2 ANQGSEA come from the germline V gene. CDR3 in amino acids: CSVQGPGQPQHF. The DNA of the CDR3 is TGCAGCGTTCAGGGCCCTGGGCAGCCCCAGCATTTT.

The V gene is TRBV5-1, the J gene TRBJ1-6, with 8 bases lining up with TRBD1. The CDR3 sequence is 14 residues long. Germline assignment: CDR1 SGHRS and CDR2 YFSETQ. After removal of 2 bases from V and 7 bases from J, the junction contained 2 bases not matched to a gene. DNA of the CDR3: TGCGCCAGCAGCTTAACAGGGGGGAATTCACCCCTCCACTTT. It is translated as CASSLTGGNSPLHF.

This chain connects TRBV4-1 to TRBJ1-3; D might be TRBD1 (5 bases). This CDR3 spans 14 amino acids. Germline V gene lookup returns CDR1 MGHRA and CDR2 YSYEKL. Trimming shortened V by 10 bases and J by 0 bases, and 13 bases separated the two germline ends. The CDR3 nucleotides are TGCGCCACCGCCCGGGGGAGCTCTGGAAACACCATATATTTT. It encodes CATARGSSGNTIYF.

The chain couples TRBV28 to TRBJ2-7; TRBD1 might be the D (6 bases). The CDR3 loop spans 14 amino acids. Germline lookup yields CDR1 MDHEN and CDR2 SYDVKM. V was trimmed by 8 bases and J by 0 bases, leaving 14 bases between them. CDR3 DNA: TGTGCCAGCGCCGGGCAGGGGTACTCCTACGAGCAGTACGTC. Its translation is CASAGQGYSYEQYV.

The chain combines TRBV11-2 with TRBJ2-7; the D is unclear. The CDR3 is made up of 14 amino acids. Germline lookup yields CDR1 SGHAT and CDR2 FQNNGV. The ends were cut back, 5 bases at V and 1 base at J, with 12 bases in the middle. In DNA form, the CDR3 reads TGTGCCAGCAGCCTCTTGGCCTCTTCCTACGAGCAGTACTTC. Amino acid sequence: CASSLLASSYEQYF.

The V call is TRBV9, the J call TRBJ2-5; a possible D gene is TRBD1 (5 bases). V was clipped by 3 bases and J by 4 bases, with 19 bases between them. The CDR3 is made up of 16 amino acids. Looked up from germline, CDR1 is SGDLS and CDR2 is YYNGEE. The CDR3 nucleotides are TGTGCCAGCAGCGAACAGCCTCAGGGATCTCCAGAGACCCAGTACTTC. The encoded protein is CASSEQPQGSPETQYF. Full variable domain (missing parts from reference TRBV9 and TRBJ2-5): DSGVTQTPKHLITATGQRVTLRCSPRSGDLSVYWYQQSLDQGLQFLIQYYNGEERAKGNILERFSAQQFPDLHSELNLSSLELGDSALYFCASSEQPQGSPETQYFGPGTRLLVL.

The chain is built from TRBV6-1 and TRBJ2-7; TRBD2 agrees at 8 bases. This CDR3 is built from 14 residues. Germline CDR1 MNHNS, CDR2 SASEGT. V shed 5 bases and J 5 bases; nucleotides not matched to a gene: 8. CDR3 sequence reads: CASSYSGLVNEQYF. The CDR3 DNA sequence: TGTGCCAGCAGTTATTCGGGACTAGTAAACGAGCAGTACTTC.

The rearrangement uses TRBV10-3 and TRBJ2-7; D gene ambiguous. V was cut by 5 bases and J by 2 bases, with 13 bases left in between. Germline V CDR1 and CDR2: ENHRY, SYGVKD. CDR3 length equals 14 residues. CDR3 nucleotide sequence: TGTGCCATCAGTCTCCGTCCCGAGGCCTACGAGCAGTACTTC. This encodes CAISLRPEAYEQYF.

The V gene is TRBV28, the J gene TRBJ1-1, with a tentative D call TRBD1 (5 bases). Trimming took off 5 bases at V and 4 bases at J, with 17 bases between the two ends. Germline assignment: CDR1 MDHEN and CDR2 SYDVKM. CDR3 length: 15 residues. The CDR3 nucleotides read TGTGCCAGCAGTCCCCTGTCAGGGTTAGGCACTGAAGCTTTCTTT. This sequence encodes CASSPLSGLGTEAFF.

In its sample, this clone was seen once. The chain is built from TRBV19 and TRBJ2-1, with 7 bases that match TRBD2. This CDR3 has 19 residues. Trimming cost V 3 bases and J 4 bases; bases outside gene matches: 18. CDR1 is LNHDA, CDR2 SQIVND, per germline (reference sequence). The CDR3 DNA reads as TGTGCCAGTAGTATCTCAGGACCGGGAGGACAAGGAGGGTACAATGAGCAGTTCTTC. The encoded protein is CASSISGPGGQGGYNEQFF.

V gene TRBV19 combines with J gene TRBJ1-3, with D tentatively TRBD1 (6 bases). Trimming pared 0 bases from V and 0 bases from J, leaving 18 bases between. This CDR3 has 19 amino acids. Per germline, CDR1 LNHDA and CDR2 SQIVND (reference sequence). This chain's CDR3 is CASSIDRFGRDTSGNTIYF. CDR3 coding DNA: TGTGCCAGTAGTATAGATCGCTTCGGCAGGGACACCTCTGGAAACACCATATATTTT.

The chain couples TRBV2 to TRBJ2-1, with 8 nucleotides matching TRBD2. The CDR3 length is 14 residues. Germline V gene sequence: CDR1 SNHLY, CDR2 FYNNEI. J gave up 5 bases and V 6 bases, and 6 bases lay outside the gene matches. CDR3 coding DNA: TGTGCCAGCAGGGCGCAGCGGGGGAACAATGAGCAGTTCTTC. This codes for CASRAQRGNNEQFF.

The chain has TRBV6-1 and TRBJ2-3; TRBD1 might be the D (5 bases). CDR3 length equals 18 residues. Trimming removed 2 bases from V and 0 bases from J, with 18 bases in between. Germline V lookup: CDR1 MNHNS, CDR2 SASEGT. CDR3 sequence (DNA): TGTGCCAGCAGTGAATGGTTACAGGCCCTCTCTAGCACAGATACGCAGTATTTT. It codes for CASSEWLQALSSTDTQYF.

This rearrangement joins TRBV2 to TRBJ1-2; 11 positions match TRBD1. Germline trimming cut 0 bases from V and 7 bases from J; bases unmatched to any gene: 7. CDR3 size: 16 residues. Germline values: CDR1 SNHLY, CDR2 FYNNEI. The CDR3 nucleotides read TGTGCCAGCAGTGAAGCAGGACAGGGGGCGTACAGTGGCTACACCTTC. Protein sequence: CASSEAGQGAYSGYTF.

The chain has TRBV28 and TRBJ1-4; TRBD1 agrees at 7 bases. The CDR3 covers 14 residues. V lost 7 bases to trimming and J lost 6 bases; unmatched junction nucleotides: 8. CDR1 and CDR2 from the germline V gene are MDHEN and SYDVKM. The CDR3 spells CASTEGQNYEKLFF. The CDR3 nucleotides are TGTGCCAGCACGGAGGGACAGAACTATGAAAAACTGTTTTTT.

The V gene is TRBV6-5, the J gene TRBJ1-2; possible D gene TRBD1, 5 bases. The CDR3 totals 15 residues. V lost 7 bases, J lost 4 bases, and 19 bases lay in between. Germline CDR1 MNHEY, CDR2 SVGAGI. The DNA for the CDR3 is TGTGCCAGCATCACGGGCGGGGCCGGTGGCTATGGCTACACCTTC. It yields the protein CASITGGAGGYGYTF.

The chain links TRBV4-2 to TRBJ2-5, with D maybe TRBD1 (5 bases). The CDR3 contains 15 residues. Trimming pared 1 base from V and 5 bases from J, leaving 14 bases between. Germline CDR1 is LGHNA and CDR2 is YNFKEQ. CDR3 protein: CASSQVLRGTETQYF. The CDR3 DNA follows: TGTGCCAGCAGCCAAGTTCTAAGGGGAACGGAGACCCAGTACTTC.